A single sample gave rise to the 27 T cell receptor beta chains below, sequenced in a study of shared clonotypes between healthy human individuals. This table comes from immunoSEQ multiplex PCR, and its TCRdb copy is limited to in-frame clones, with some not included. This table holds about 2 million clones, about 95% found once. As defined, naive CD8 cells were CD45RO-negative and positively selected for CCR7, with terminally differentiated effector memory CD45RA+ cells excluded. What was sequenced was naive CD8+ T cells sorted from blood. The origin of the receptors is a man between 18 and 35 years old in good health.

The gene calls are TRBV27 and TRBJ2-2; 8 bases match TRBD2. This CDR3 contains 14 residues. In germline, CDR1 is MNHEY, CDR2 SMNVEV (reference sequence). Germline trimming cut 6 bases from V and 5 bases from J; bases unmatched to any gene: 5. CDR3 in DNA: TGTGCCAGCAGACCACGGGGGGGGACCGGGGAGCTGTTTTTT. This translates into CASRPRGGTGELFF.

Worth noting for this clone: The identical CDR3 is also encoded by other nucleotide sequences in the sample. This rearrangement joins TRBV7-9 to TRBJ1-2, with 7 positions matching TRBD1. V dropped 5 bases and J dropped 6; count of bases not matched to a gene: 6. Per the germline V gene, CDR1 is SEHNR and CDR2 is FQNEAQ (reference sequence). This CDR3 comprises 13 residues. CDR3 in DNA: TGTGCCAGCAGCGCCAACAGGGGCGATGGCTACACCTTC. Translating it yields CASSANRGDGYTF.

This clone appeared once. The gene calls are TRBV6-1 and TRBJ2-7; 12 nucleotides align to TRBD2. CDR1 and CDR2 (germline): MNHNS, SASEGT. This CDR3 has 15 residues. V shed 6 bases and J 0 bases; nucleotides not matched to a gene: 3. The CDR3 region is CASRSTSGSSYEQYF. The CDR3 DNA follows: TGTGCCAGCAGGTCGACTAGCGGGAGCTCCTACGAGCAGTACTTC.

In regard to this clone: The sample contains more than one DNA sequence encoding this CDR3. DNA of the CDR3: TGTGCCAGCAGCCCCGGGACTACAAACACCGGGGAGCTGTTTTTT. This gives the protein CASSPGTTNTGELFF. The rearrangement links TRBV6-5 to TRBJ2-2, with 7 nucleotides matching TRBD2. The length of the CDR3 is 15 residues. V gave up 6 bases and J gave up 2 bases; unmatched junction bases: 6. Germline V lookup: CDR1 MNHEY, CDR2 SVGAGI.

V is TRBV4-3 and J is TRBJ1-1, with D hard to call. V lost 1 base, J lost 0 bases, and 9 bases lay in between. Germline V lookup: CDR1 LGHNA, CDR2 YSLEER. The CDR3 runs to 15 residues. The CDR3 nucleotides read TGCGCCAGCAGCCAAGCTCTTTCGATGAACACTGAAGCTTTCTTT. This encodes CASSQALSMNTEAFF.

CDR3 amino acids: CASSYLGQRNEKLFF. The DNA of the CDR3 is TGTGCCAGCTCTTACCTGGGACAGCGTAATGAAAAACTGTTTTTT. V is TRBV28 and J is TRBJ1-4; 7 bases fit TRBD1. Losses at the gene ends were 8 bases for V and 4 bases for J; bases not matched to a gene: 10. This CDR3 is built from 15 residues. Germline values: CDR1 MDHEN, CDR2 SYDVKM.

CDR3 nucleotides: TGTGCCAGCAGCCTTGGGAGCGGGGTCACGAGGTACGAGCAGTACTTC. It specifies CASSLGSGVTRYEQYF. The chain carries TRBV27 and TRBJ2-7, with 7 bases matching TRBD2. Germline V gives CDR1 MNHEY, CDR2 SMNVEV (reference sequence). Unmatched junction bases numbered 15, after V lost 6 bases and J lost 4 bases. The CDR3 covers 16 residues.

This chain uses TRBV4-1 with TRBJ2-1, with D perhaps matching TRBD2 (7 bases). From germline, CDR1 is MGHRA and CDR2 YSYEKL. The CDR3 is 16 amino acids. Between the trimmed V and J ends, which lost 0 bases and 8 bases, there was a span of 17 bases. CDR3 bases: TGCGCCAGCAGCCAAGATGCGGCCCCGGGGGGCGATGAGCAGTTCTTC. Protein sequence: CASSQDAAPGGDEQFF.

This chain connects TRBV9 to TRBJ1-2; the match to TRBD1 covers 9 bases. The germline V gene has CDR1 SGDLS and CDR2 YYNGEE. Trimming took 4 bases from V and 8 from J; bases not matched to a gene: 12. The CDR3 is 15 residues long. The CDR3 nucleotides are TGTGCCAGCAGCATTAGACCCGGACAGGGGCGCGGCTACACCTTC. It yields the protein CASSIRPGQGRGYTF.

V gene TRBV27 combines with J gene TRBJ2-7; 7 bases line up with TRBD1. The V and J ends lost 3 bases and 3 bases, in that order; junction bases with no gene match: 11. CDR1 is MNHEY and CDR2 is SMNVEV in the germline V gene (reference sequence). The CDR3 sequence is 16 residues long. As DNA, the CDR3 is TGTGCCAGCAGTTTCGGGTTCCACAGGGGCAGCTACGAGCAGTACTTC. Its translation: CASSFGFHRGSYEQYF.

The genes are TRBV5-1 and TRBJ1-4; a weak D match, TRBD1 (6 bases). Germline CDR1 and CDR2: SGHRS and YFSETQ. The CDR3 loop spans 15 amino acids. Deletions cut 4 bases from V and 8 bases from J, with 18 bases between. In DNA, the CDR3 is TGCGCCAGCAGCCCCTTGGGGGGCTTCGGGGAAAAACTGTTTTTT. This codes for CASSPLGGFGEKLFF.

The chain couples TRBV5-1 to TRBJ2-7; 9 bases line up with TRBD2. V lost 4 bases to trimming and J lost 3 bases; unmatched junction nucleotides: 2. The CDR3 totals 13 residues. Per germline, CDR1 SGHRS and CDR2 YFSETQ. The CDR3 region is CASSPTSGYEQYF. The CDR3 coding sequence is TGCGCCAGCAGCCCGACTAGCGGCTACGAGCAGTACTTC.

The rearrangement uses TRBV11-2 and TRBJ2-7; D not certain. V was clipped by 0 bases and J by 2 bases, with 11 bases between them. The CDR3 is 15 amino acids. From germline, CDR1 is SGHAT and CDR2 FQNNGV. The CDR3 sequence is CASSLEIYSAYEQYF. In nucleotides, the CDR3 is TGTGCCAGCAGCTTAGAGATATACTCAGCCTACGAGCAGTACTTC.

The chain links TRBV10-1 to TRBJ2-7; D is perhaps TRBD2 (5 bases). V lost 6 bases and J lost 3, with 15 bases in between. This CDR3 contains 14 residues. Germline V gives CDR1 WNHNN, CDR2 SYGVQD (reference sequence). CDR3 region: CASRTPDCLYEQYF. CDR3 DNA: TGCGCCAGCAGGACCCCGGACTGCCTCTACGAGCAGTACTTC.

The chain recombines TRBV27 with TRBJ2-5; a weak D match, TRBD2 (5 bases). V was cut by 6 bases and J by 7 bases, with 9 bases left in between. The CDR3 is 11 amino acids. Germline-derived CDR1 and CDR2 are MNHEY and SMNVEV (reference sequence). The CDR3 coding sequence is TGTGCCAGCAGGCGGGCTGCGACCCAGTACTTC. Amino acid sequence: CASRRAATQYF.

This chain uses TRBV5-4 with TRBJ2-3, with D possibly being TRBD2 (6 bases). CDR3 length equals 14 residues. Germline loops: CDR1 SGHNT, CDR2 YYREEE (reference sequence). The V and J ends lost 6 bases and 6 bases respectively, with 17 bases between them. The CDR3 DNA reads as TGTGCCAGCACCGACTTGGGAGGTCCCGATACGCAGTATTTT. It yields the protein CASTDLGGPDTQYF.

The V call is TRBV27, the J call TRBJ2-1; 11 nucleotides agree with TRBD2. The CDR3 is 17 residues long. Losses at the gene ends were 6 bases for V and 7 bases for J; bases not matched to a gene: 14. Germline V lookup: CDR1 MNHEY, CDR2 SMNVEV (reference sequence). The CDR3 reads CASSRLALAGASNEQFF. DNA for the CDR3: TGTGCCAGCAGCCGATTGGCACTAGCGGGAGCGAGTAATGAGCAGTTCTTC.

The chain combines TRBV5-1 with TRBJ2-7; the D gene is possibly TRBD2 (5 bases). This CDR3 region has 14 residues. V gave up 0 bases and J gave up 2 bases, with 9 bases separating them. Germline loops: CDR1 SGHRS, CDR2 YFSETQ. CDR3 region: CASSLDSVTYEQYF. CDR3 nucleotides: TGCGCCAGCAGCTTGGATAGCGTTACCTACGAGCAGTACTTC.

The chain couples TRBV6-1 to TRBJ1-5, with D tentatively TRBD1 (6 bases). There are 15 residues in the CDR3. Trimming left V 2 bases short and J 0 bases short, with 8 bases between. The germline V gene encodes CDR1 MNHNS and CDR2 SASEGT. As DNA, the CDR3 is TGTGCCAGCAGTGAAACAGGGTATAGCAATCAGCCCCAGCATTTT. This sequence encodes CASSETGYSNQPQHF.

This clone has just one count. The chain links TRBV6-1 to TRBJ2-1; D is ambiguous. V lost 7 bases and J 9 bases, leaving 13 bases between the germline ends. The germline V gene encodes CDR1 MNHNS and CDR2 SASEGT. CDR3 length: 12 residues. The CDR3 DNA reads TGTGCCAGCACCTACCCCACGGCTGAGCAGTTCTTC. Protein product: CASTYPTAEQFF.

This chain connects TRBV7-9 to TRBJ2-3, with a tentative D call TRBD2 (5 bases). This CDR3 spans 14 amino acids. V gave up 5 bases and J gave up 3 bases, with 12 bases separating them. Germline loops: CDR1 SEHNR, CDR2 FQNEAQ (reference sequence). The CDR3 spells CASSPPDLTDTQYF. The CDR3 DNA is TGTGCCAGCAGCCCACCGGACTTAACAGATACGCAGTATTTT.

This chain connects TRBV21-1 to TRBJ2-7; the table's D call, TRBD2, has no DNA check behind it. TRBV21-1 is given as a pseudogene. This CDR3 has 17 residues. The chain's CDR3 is CASSNWLAGVLSYEQYF. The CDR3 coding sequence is TGTGCCAGCAGCAATTGGCTAGCGGGCGTTCTCTCCTACGAGCAGTACTTC.

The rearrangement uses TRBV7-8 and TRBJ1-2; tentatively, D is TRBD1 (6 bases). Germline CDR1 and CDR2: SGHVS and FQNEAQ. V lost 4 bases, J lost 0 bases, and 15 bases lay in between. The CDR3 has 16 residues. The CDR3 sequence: CASSWAGQTTNYGYTF. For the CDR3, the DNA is TGTGCCAGCAGCTGGGCCGGACAGACGACTAACTATGGCTACACCTTC.

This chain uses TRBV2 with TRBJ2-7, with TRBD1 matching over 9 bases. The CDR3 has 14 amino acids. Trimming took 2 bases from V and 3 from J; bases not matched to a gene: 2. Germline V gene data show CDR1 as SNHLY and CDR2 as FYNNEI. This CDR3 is CASSEWDRDYEQYF. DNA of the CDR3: TGTGCCAGCAGTGAATGGGACAGGGACTACGAGCAGTACTTC.

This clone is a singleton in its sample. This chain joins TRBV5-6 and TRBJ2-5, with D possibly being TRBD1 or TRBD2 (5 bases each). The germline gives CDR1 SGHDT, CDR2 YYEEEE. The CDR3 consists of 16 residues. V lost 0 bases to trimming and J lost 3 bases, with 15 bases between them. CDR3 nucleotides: TGTGCCAGCAGCTTGGTGAGGGGTTTAGGCAAAGAGACCCAGTACTTC. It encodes CASSLVRGLGKETQYF.

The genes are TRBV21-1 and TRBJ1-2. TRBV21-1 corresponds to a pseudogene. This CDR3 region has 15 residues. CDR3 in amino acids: CASSPPSGVIYGYTF. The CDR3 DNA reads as TGTGCCAGCAGCCCACCCTCGGGGGTCATCTATGGCTACACCTTC.

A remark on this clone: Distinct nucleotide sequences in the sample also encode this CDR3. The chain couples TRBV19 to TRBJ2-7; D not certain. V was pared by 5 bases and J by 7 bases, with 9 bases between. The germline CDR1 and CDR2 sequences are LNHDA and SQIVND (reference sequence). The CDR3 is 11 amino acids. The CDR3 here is CASSANYEQYF. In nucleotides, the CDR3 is TGTGCCAGTAGTGCCAACTATGAGCAGTACTTC.